One T cell receptor beta chain is described in this entry. This entry is derived from a study of shared clonotypes between healthy human individuals. Assay: immunoSEQ multiplex PCR; the TCRdb copy retains only in-frame clones and omits some. The table has approximately 340,000 clones, roughly 70% seen once. CDR3 length: 16 residues. With 2 bases clipped from V and 3 bases from J, the junction kept 10 bases outside the gene matches. Per germline, CDR1 MGHDK and CDR2 SYGVNS. Sequencing was performed on memory CD4+ T cells sorted from blood. Sample subset: CD45RA-negative fraction. The V and J genes are TRBV25-1 and TRBJ2-7, with 7 nucleotides matching TRBD2. This sequence was found in a man under 40 in good health. In nucleotides, the CDR3 is TGTGCCAGCAGTGAACACCCAGCTAGCGGTATCTACGAGCAGTACTTC. Its translation: CASSEHPASGIYEQYF.